The subject of this entry is one T cell receptor beta chain. The antigen is undetermined. The V end was cut by 2 bases, the J end by 1 base, with 17 bases between. This CDR3 is built from 17 residues. CDR1 LNHDA and CDR2 SQIVND come from the germline V gene (reference sequence). TCRdb's copy holds only in-frame clones and misses some; the assay was immunoSEQ multiplex PCR. The sample holds approximately 52,000 clones, roughly 93% seen once. This entry belongs to a study of T cell therapy after organ transplantation. Study observations and caveats: Antirejection and antiviral medication effects could not be assessed.

This chain uses TRBV19 with TRBJ2-5, with D possibly called TRBD1 or TRBD2 (5 bases each). Sample: CD8+ T cells from blood, taken before autologous CMV-specific T cell therapy. The sequence derives from a human patient who had received a solid organ transplant and had CMV disease. The CDR3 is CASSIWHQGPRQETQYF. CDR3 nucleotide sequence: TGTGCCAGTAGTATATGGCACCAGGGACCGCGCCAAGAGACCCAGTACTTC.